These 21 T cell receptor beta chains were all obtained from the same sample, sequenced in a study of response to subunit inactivated influenza vaccine. TCRdb reanalysed the RT-PCR reads using MiXCR and keeps one entry per CDR3 protein. The sample has some 640,000 distinct CDR3 sequences, more than 11% seen once. Sequences were derived from PBMCs from blood, sampled 14 days before vaccination. These receptors were obtained from a man aged 45 to 65 who received an inactivated influenza vaccine.

This sequence joins TRBV10-2 and TRBJ2-1, with 14 positions matching TRBD2. Germline CDR1 WSHSY, CDR2 SAAADI. Trimming cost V 4 bases and J 12 bases; bases outside gene matches: 8. This CDR3 is 15 amino acids long. The CDR3 DNA is TGCGCCAGCAGTGCCGGACTAGCGGGGGGCAGTGGGCAGTTCTTC. It encodes CASSAGLAGGSGQFF.

V usage is TRBV6-6 and J usage is TRBJ2-7; TRBD2 is a possible D gene (5 bases). The CDR3 has 13 amino acids. Trimming took 7 bases from V and 6 from J, leaving 16 bases between them. Germline values: CDR1 MNHNY, CDR2 SVGAGI (reference sequence). The CDR3 is CASIKDGRGEQYF. Written as DNA, the CDR3 is TGTGCCAGCATCAAGGACGGACGGGGCGAGCAGTACTTC.

This clonotype has a handful of counts. The chain couples TRBV20-1 to TRBJ2-7; D gene ambiguous. This CDR3 is built from 10 residues. Trimming took off 2 bases at V and 5 bases at J, with 4 bases between the two ends. The germline CDR1 and CDR2 sequences are DFQATT and SNEGSKA (reference sequence). The CDR3 spells CSARLDEQYF. CDR3 nucleotide sequence: TGCAGTGCTAGACTGGACGAGCAGTACTTC.

This clonotype appeared a few times. The rearrangement links TRBV14 to TRBJ2-5, with D possibly called TRBD1 or TRBD2 (6 bases each). This CDR3 is built from 16 residues. Looked up from germline, CDR1 is SGHDN and CDR2 is FVKESK. Trimming shortened V by 0 bases and J by 3 bases, and 14 bases separated the two germline ends. DNA of the CDR3: TGTGCCAGCAGCCAAGATCGTGGGGGGCGGAAAGAGACCCAGTACTTC. Amino acid sequence: CASSQDRGGRKETQYF. Complete variable domain (other parts from reference TRBV14 and TRBJ2-5): EAGVTQFPSHSVIEKGQTVTLRCDPISGHDNLYWYRRVMGKEIKFLLHFVKESKQDESGMPNNRFLAERTGGTYSTLKVQPAELEDSGVYFCASSQDRGGRKETQYFGPGTRLLVL.

The rearrangement uses TRBV5-1 and TRBJ1-1; TRBD1 matches 9 bases. J gave up 4 bases and V 4 bases, and 11 bases lay outside the gene matches. CDR3 length: 16 residues. The germline gives CDR1 SGHRS, CDR2 YFSETQ. The CDR3 reads CASSPGGGTGTTEAFF. In nucleotides, the CDR3 is TGCGCCAGCAGCCCCGGCGGGGGGACAGGGACCACTGAAGCTTTCTTT.

This clonotype was found a few times. The rearrangement links TRBV19 to TRBJ2-1; D gene unclear. Trimming left V 7 bases short and J 7 bases short, with 17 bases between. Germline loops: CDR1 LNHDA, CDR2 SQIVND (reference sequence). The CDR3 is 14 residues long. CDR3 in amino acids: CASMDPLLRNEQFF. The CDR3 DNA follows: TGTGCCAGTATGGACCCACTTCTGAGGAATGAGCAGTTCTTC.

This clonotype has just a few counts. This rearrangement joins TRBV2 to TRBJ2-2; D ambiguous. Trimming removed 1 base at V and 8 bases at J, with 8 bases between. The length of the CDR3 is 13 residues. Germline V gene sequence: CDR1 SNHLY, CDR2 FYNNEI. The CDR3 coding sequence is TGTGCCAGCAGTGAAGACCCCGGGGGGGAGCTGTTTTTT. This gives the protein CASSEDPGGELFF.

This clonotype was seen only a few times. The rearrangement links TRBV6-2 or TRBV6-3 to TRBJ1-3, with D hard to call. CDR1 is MNHEY, CDR2 SVGEGT, per germline. Trimming pared 5 bases from V and 0 bases from J, leaving 14 bases between. This CDR3 spans 16 amino acids. The CDR3 DNA follows: TGTGCCAGCAGTCCACTCGACGGGTTCTCTGGAAACACCATATATTTT. Translation: CASSPLDGFSGNTIYF.

The sample holds many counts of this clonotype. The rearrangement uses TRBV6-5 and TRBJ1-4, with TRBD1 matching 7 bases. CDR1 is MNHEY and CDR2 is SVGAGI in the germline V gene. CDR3 length: 15 residues. V was clipped by 0 bases and J by 8 bases; unmatched bases: 6. The CDR3 here is CASSYSSGGNEKLFF. The CDR3, as DNA: TGTGCCAGCAGTTACTCGTCAGGGGGTAACGAAAAACTGTTTTTT.

The rearrangement uses TRBV25-1 and TRBJ1-1; the D gene is possibly TRBD1 (5 bases). V lost 7 bases to trimming and J lost 1 base, with 7 bases between them. The CDR3 loop spans 12 amino acids. The V gene's germline CDR1 is MGHDK and CDR2 SYGVNS. CDR3 nucleotide sequence: TGTGCCAGCACACAGGAGAACACTGAAGCTTTCTTT. Its protein product is CASTQENTEAFF.

This clonotype was observed many times. The chain uses TRBV4-3 and TRBJ2-1, with TRBD2 identical over 10 bases. The CDR3 length is 14 residues. After removal of 1 base from V and 15 bases from J, the junction contained 9 bases not matched to a gene. Germline-derived CDR1 and CDR2 are LGHNA and YSLEER. The CDR3: CASSQGGTSGDTFF. The CDR3, as DNA: TGCGCCAGCAGCCAAGGGGGTACTAGCGGGGATACGTTCTTC.

A few counts support this clonotype. The chain links TRBV7-9 to TRBJ2-5; D is tentatively TRBD1 or TRBD2 (6 bases each). The CDR3 covers 16 residues. V lost 3 bases and J 1 base, leaving 15 bases between the germline ends. The germline CDR1 and CDR2 sequences are SEHNR and FQNEAQ (reference sequence). The CDR3 DNA is TGTGCCAGCAGCTTCATAATGGGGGGCTTCCAAGAGACCCAGTACTTC. Its translation is CASSFIMGGFQETQYF.

The J gene is TRBJ2-7, the V gene TRBV11-2; D not resolved. The germline V gene encodes CDR1 SGHAT and CDR2 FQNNGV. CDR3 length equals 17 residues. Trimming left V 3 bases short and J 3 bases short, with 21 bases between. Here the CDR3 reads CASSFPHGGSLGYEQYF. The DNA of the CDR3 is TGTGCCAGCAGCTTCCCTCACGGCGGTAGCCTCGGCTACGAGCAGTACTTC.

V usage is TRBV18 and J usage is TRBJ2-3; D gene ambiguous. Trimming removed 2 bases at V and 2 bases at J, with 14 bases between. Germline assignment: CDR1 KGHSH and CDR2 LQKENI. The CDR3 spans 16 residues. CDR3 in amino acids: CASSPGSPRPTDTQYF. CDR3 bases: TGTGCCAGCTCACCAGGTTCCCCGAGACCCACAGATACGCAGTATTTT.

This chain connects TRBV7-3 to TRBJ2-5, with D possibly being TRBD1 (6 bases). Trimming left V 5 bases short and J 4 bases short, with 17 bases between. The CDR3 contains 15 residues. CDR1 and CDR2 from the germline V gene are SGHTA and FQGTGA. CDR3 amino acids: CASSPLGQSRETQYF. The CDR3 bases are TGTGCCAGCAGCCCCCTAGGACAGTCCCGAGAGACCCAGTACTTC.

A few counts support this clonotype. The V and J genes are TRBV2 and TRBJ2-4, with D tentatively TRBD1 (6 bases). Germline CDR1 is SNHLY and CDR2 is FYNNEI. Trimming stripped 6 bases from V and 1 base from J, with 10 bases between. CDR3 length: 14 amino acids. Here the CDR3 DNA reads TGTGCCAGCAGAGAGGGGGAGGCCAAAAACATTCAGTACTTC. Its protein is CASREGEAKNIQYF.

With regard to this clonotype: The junction departs from the called germline gene at one end, perhaps through a read error. V gene TRBV29-1 combines with J gene TRBJ2-3; 8 bases map to TRBD2. The CDR3 spans 17 residues. CDR1 and CDR2 (germline): SQVTM, ANQGSEA. CDR3 DNA: TGCAGCGTTGAAGTCCAACTAGCGGCAGGAAGCACATATACGCAGTATTTT. Residues: CSVEVQLAAGSTYTQYF.

A few counts support this clonotype. This chain joins TRBV4-3 and TRBJ2-1; D ambiguous. The V gene lost 5 bases and the J gene lost 1 base, with 15 bases spanning the gap. CDR3 size: 16 residues. Germline values: CDR1 LGHNA, CDR2 YSLEER. CDR3 amino acids: CASSIRHPGSYNEQFF. DNA for the CDR3: TGCGCCAGCAGCATCCGACACCCAGGTTCCTACAATGAGCAGTTCTTC.

This clonotype was picked up a small number of times. The chain uses TRBV6-1 and TRBJ1-3; D call uncertain. CDR1 and CDR2 (germline): MNHNS, SASEGT. The germline V and J ends were trimmed by 5 bases and 0 bases, with 11 bases remaining between them. There are 15 residues in the CDR3. CDR3 nucleotide sequence: TGTGCCAGCAGTCCACCCATTAGCTCTGGAAACACCATATATTTT. It codes for CASSPPISSGNTIYF.

This clonotype came up a few times. The V gene is TRBV5-4, the J gene TRBJ2-2, with 11 bases lining up with TRBD2. The CDR3 consists of 15 residues. Germline values: CDR1 SGHNT, CDR2 YYREEE (reference sequence). Trimming removed 4 bases from V and 6 bases from J; junction bases left unmatched: 5. The CDR3, as DNA: TGTGCCAGCAGCACCGCTAGCGGGAGGTCCGGGGAGCTGTTTTTT. Encoded protein: CASSTASGRSGELFF.

This rearrangement joins TRBV3-1 to TRBJ2-7; D not resolved. The CDR3 is 12 residues long. Trimming removed 3 bases from V and 9 bases from J, with 12 bases in between. CDR1 is LGHDT, CDR2 YNNKEL, per germline (reference sequence). As DNA, the CDR3 is TGTGCCAGCAGCCAGGGCATGGGCTGGCAGTACTTC. Translation: CASSQGMGWQYF.